This T cell receptor beta chain came from a study of blood T cell repertoires in COVID-19. About the research overall: COVID-19 samples, acute and convalescent, were from the United States, Italy and Spain. Sources were T cells, B-cell-depleted T cells, or PBMCs; the material itself was cDNA or gDNA.

This clone was found many times. Germline V gene lookup returns CDR1 MNHEY and CDR2 SMNVEV (reference sequence). V shed 0 bases and J 4 bases; nucleotides not matched to a gene: 2. This CDR3 has 15 amino acids. Assay: immunoSEQ multiplex PCR; the TCRdb copy retains only in-frame clones and omits some. The table lists 130,000 or so clones, around 79% of them singletons. This sequence was found in a woman between 70 and 85 years old with COVID-19, enrolled during active disease. This chain uses TRBV27 with TRBJ2-1; 8 bases match TRBD1. The sequencing input was peripheral blood. CDR3 DNA: TGTGCCAGCAGTTTATCGGGACAGGCTTACAATGAGCAGTTCTTC. Protein sequence: CASSLSGQAYNEQFF.